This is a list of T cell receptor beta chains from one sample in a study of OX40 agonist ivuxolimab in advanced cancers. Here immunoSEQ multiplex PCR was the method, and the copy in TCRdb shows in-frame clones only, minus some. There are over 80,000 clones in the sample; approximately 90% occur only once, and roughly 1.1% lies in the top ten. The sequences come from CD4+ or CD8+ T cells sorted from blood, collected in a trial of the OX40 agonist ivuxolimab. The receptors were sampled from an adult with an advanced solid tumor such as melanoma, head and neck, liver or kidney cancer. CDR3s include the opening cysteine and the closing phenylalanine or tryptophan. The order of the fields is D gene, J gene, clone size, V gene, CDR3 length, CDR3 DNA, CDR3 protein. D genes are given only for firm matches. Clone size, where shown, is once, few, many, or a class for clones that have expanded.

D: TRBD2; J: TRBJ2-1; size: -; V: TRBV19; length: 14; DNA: TGTGCCAGTACCCTACTAGCGGGAGGCAATGAGCAGTTCTTC; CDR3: CASTLLAGGNEQFF
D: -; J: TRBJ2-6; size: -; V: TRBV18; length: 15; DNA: TGTGCCAGCTCACCGGCGGGCTCTGGGGCCAACGTCCTGACTTTC; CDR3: CASSPAGSGANVLTF
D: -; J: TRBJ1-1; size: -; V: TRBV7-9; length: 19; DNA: TGTGCCAGCAGTATCTACATTGGACCCCTCGGGGCGTTGGGCACTGAAGCTTTCTTT; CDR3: CASSIYIGPLGALGTEAFF
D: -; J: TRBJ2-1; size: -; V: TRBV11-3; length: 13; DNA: TGTGCCAGCAGCGGGGGGTCCTACAATGAGCAGTTCTTC; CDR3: CASSGGSYNEQFF
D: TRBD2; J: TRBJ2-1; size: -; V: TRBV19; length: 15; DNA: TGTGCCAGTAGCATACTAGCGGGAGGGCCCGATGAGCAGTTCTTC; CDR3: CASSILAGGPDEQFF
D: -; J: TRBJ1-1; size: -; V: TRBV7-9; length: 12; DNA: TGTGCCAGCAGCTTGCCCCGCGGGACCTCTATCTTT; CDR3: CASSLPRGTSIF
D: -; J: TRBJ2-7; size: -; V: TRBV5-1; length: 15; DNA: TGCGCCAGCAGCCGACTGCGAGCGACAACCTACGAGCAGTACTTC; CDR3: CASSRLRATTYEQYF
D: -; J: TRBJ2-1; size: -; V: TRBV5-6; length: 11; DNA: TGTGCCAGCAGCGTATACAATGAGCAGTTCTTC; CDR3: CASSVYNEQFF
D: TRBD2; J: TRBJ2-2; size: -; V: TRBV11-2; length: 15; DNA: TGTGCCAGCACCGGACTAGCGGGAGTAGCCGGGGAGCTGTTTTTT; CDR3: CASTGLAGVAGELFF
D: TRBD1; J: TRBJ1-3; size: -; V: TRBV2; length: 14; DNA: TGTGCCAGCAGGGAACAGGGGTTAGGGAACACCATATATTTT; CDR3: CASREQGLGNTIYF
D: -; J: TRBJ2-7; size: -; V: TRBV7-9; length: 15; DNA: TGTGCCAGCAGCTTAGCCGGGACAAATGCCTACGAGCAGTACTTC; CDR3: CASSLAGTNAYEQYF
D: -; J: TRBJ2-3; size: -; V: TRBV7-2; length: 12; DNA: TGTGCCAGCAGCCAAACATCAGATACGCAGTATTTT; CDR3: CASSQTSDTQYF
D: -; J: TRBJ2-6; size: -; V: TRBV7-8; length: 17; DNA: TGTGCCAGCAGAACGGGCCCTTCTTTAACTGGGGCCAACGTCCTGACTTTC; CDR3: CASRTGPSLTGANVLTF
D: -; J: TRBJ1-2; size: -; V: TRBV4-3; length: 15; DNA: TGCGCCAGCAGCCAAGATCTCGGACGGGACTATGGCTACACCTTC; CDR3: CASSQDLGRDYGYTF
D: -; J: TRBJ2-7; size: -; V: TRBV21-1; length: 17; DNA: TGTGCCAGTATGGGACTAGCGGGAGGGCCGCTCCCCTCCGAGCAGTACTTC; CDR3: CASMGLAGGPLPSEQYF
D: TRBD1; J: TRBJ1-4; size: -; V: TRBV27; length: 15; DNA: TGTGCCAGCAGTTTGACCTGGGACAGGGGTGAAAAACTGTTTTTT; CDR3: CASSLTWDRGEKLFF
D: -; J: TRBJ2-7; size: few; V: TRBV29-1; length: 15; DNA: TGCAGCGTCGGCGCCGGGCCTAGCGAATTCTCCGAGCAGTACTTC; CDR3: CSVGAGPSEFSEQYF
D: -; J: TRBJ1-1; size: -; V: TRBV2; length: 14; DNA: TGTGCCAGCAGTTTACGGAGAGTAGACACTGAAGCTTTCTTT; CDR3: CASSLRRVDTEAFF
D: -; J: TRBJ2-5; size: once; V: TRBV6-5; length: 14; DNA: TGTGCCGGCAGACCGACAGGCCAAGGAGAGACCCAGTACTTC; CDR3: CAGRPTGQGETQYF
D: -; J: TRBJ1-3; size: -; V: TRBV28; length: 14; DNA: TGTGCCAGCAGTCGGCTGGGTTCTGGAAACACCATATATTTT; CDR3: CASSRLGSGNTIYF
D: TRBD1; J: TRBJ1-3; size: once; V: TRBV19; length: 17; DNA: TGTGCCAGTAGTAGTACTGGGACAGGGTGGTCTGGAAACACCATATATTTT; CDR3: CASSSTGTGWSGNTIYF
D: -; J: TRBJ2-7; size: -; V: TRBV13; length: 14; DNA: TGTGCCAGCAGCTTAGAGGGCCGAGGAAGTGAGCAGTACTTC; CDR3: CASSLEGRGSEQYF
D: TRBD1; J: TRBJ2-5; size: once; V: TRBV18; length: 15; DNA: TGTGCCAGCTCACCCTGGACAGGGGTAAGCGAGACCCAGTACTTC; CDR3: CASSPWTGVSETQYF
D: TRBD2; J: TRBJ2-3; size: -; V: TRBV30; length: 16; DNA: TGTGCCTGGAGCAAAGGGCGGGAGGTGGGTACAGATACGCAGTATTTT; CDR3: CAWSKGREVGTDTQYF
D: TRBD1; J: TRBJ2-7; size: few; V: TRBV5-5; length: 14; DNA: TGTGCCAGCAGCTCAGGGGGTCTCCCCTACGAGCAGTACTTC; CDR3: CASSSGGLPYEQYF
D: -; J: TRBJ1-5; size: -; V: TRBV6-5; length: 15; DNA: TGTGCCAGCAGCTACTCTTCAGGGCCCGATCAGCCCCAGCATTTT; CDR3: CASSYSSGPDQPQHF
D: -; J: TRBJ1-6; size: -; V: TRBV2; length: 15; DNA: TGTGCCAGCAGTAGGGATCCTACTCTTTTTTCACCCCTCCACTTT; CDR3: CASSRDPTLFSPLHF
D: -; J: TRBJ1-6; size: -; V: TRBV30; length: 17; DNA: TGTGCCTGGAGTCCGCCATGGGGGGCCTCCTATAATTCACCCCTCCACTTT; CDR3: CAWSPPWGASYNSPLHF
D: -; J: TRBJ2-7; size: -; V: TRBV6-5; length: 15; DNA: TGTGCCAGCAGTTACTCAAGCGGTTACTACTACGAGCAGTACTTC; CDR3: CASSYSSGYYYEQYF
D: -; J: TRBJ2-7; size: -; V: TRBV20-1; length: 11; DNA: TGCAGTGCTAGGATTTTCAACGAGCAGTACTTC; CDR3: CSARIFNEQYF
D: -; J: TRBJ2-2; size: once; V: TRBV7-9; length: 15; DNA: TGTGCCAGCAGCTTAGACGACAGAAAAACCGGGGAGCTGTTTTTT; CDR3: CASSLDDRKTGELFF
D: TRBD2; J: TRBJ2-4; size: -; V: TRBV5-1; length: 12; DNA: TGCGCCAGCAGCTTTGGGGGGGACATTCAGTACTTC; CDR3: CASSFGGDIQYF
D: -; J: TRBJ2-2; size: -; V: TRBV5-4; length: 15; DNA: TGTGCCAGCAGCTTGCAGGGCTCGAACACCGGGGAGCTGTTTTTT; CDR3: CASSLQGSNTGELFF
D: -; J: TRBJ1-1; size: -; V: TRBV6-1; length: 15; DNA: TGTGCCAGCCGCGAAGCGTCAGGGGCAGGGACTGAAGCTTTCTTT; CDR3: CASREASGAGTEAFF
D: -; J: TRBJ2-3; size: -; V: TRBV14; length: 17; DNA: TGTGCCAGCAGCCAAGAGAGGGCCACGCGGAGAACAGATACGCAGTATTTT; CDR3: CASSQERATRRTDTQYF
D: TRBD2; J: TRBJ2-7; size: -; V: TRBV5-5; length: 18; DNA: TGTGCCAGCAGCTTGCGGCAGGGGACTAGCGGAAACTCCTACGAGCAGTACTTC; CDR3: CASSLRQGTSGNSYEQYF
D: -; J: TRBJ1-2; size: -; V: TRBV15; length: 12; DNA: TGTGCCACCAGCAGGGACGGCTATGGCTACACCTTC; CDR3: CATSRDGYGYTF
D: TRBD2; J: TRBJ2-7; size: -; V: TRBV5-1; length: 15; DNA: TGCGCCAGCAGCTTAACGGCGGGAGGGCCGCTCGAGCAGTACTTC; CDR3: CASSLTAGGPLEQYF
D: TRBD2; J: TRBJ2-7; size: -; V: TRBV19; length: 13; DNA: TGTGCCAGTAGTGGGCTAGCGGGAGTCGAGCAGTACTTC; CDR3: CASSGLAGVEQYF
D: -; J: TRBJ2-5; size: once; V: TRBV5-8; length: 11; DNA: TGTGCCAGCAGCCCCAGGGAGACCCAGTACTTC; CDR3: CASSPRETQYF
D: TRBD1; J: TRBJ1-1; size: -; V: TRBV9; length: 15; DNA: TGTGCCAGCAGCCCTCAACAGGGGATGAACACTGAAGCTTTCTTT; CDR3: CASSPQQGMNTEAFF
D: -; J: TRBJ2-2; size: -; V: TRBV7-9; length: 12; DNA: TGTGCCAGCAGCTTCGGGGCCGGGGAGCTGTTTTTT; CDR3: CASSFGAGELFF
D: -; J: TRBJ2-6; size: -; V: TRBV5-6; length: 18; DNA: TGTGCCAGCAGCTTCGGACATTACGGGACATCTGGGGCCAACGTCCTGACTTTC; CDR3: CASSFGHYGTSGANVLTF
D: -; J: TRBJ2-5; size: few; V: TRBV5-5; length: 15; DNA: TGTGCCAGCAGCTTTCGTACAACTCTACTAGAGACCCAGTACTTC; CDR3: CASSFRTTLLETQYF
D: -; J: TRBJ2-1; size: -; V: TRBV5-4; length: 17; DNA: TGTGCCAGCAGCGCCGCAGGCGGGCCAGCCCGAAGCGATGAGCAGTTCTTC; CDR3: CASSAAGGPARSDEQFF
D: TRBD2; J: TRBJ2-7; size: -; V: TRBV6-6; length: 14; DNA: TGTGCCAGCAGATTGGCTAGCGGCTCCTACGAGCAGTACTTC; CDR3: CASRLASGSYEQYF
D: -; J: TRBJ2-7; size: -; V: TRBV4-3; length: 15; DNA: TGCGCCAGCAGCCAAGATTTTTTGGCCCCTTACGAGCAGTACTTC; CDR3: CASSQDFLAPYEQYF
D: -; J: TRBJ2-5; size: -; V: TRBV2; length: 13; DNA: TGTGCCAGCAGTGGTGGCCGGGGCGAGACCCAGTACTTC; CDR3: CASSGGRGETQYF
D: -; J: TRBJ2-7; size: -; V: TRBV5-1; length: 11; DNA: TGCGCCAGCAGCGGAGATTACGAGCAGTACTTC; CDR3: CASSGDYEQYF
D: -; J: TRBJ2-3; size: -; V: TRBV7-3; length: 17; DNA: TGTGCCAGCAGCTTAACGTCCGGGGACGCGGGCACAGATACGCAGTATTTT; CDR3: CASSLTSGDAGTDTQYF
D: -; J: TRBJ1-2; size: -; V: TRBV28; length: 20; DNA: TGTGCCAGCAGTTTAAACCCCCCCCTCCGGGGGAATGGAGCTAACTATGGCTACACCTTC; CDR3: CASSLNPPLRGNGANYGYTF
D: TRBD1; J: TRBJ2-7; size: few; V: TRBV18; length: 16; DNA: TGTGCCAGCTCACCCCGCCTGGACAGGGGGGGAGACGAGCAGTACTTC; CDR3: CASSPRLDRGGDEQYF